Shown below are 8 T cell receptor beta chains from a single sample sequenced in a study of T cell changes during pregnancy in multiple sclerosis. The protocol was immunoSEQ multiplex PCR, while the TCRdb copy is restricted to in-frame clones and leaves out a portion. The sample contains tens of thousands of clones, 92% of which appear only once. The sequencing here drew on CD4+ T cells from peripheral blood mononuclear cells, taken in the third trimester of pregnancy. Every receptor here comes from a female donor with multiple sclerosis, enrolled in a pregnancy study.

The chain is built from TRBV18 and TRBJ2-5; D is perhaps TRBD2 (5 bases). The length of the CDR3 is 13 residues. Deletions cut 0 bases from V and 3 bases from J, with 5 bases between. Per germline, CDR1 KGHSH and CDR2 LQKENI. Here the CDR3 reads CASSPPGEETQYF. The CDR3 region has the DNA TGTGCCAGCTCACCACCCGGGGAAGAGACCCAGTACTTC.

The V and J genes are TRBV7-3 and TRBJ2-1, with 7 bases that match TRBD2. The length of the CDR3 is 15 residues. With V trimmed by 0 bases and J by 4 bases, 3 bases remained unmatched. The V gene's germline CDR1 is SGHTA and CDR2 FQGTGA. CDR3 amino acids: CASSLTAGEYNEQFF. The CDR3 region has the DNA TGTGCCAGCAGCTTAACGGCGGGAGAGTACAATGAGCAGTTCTTC.

V and J are TRBV5-1 and TRBJ2-7, with D perhaps matching TRBD1 (6 bases). CDR1 and CDR2 (germline): SGHRS, YFSETQ. The CDR3 totals 14 residues. Between the trimmed V and J ends, which lost 0 bases and 3 bases, there was a span of 10 bases. Here the CDR3 reads CASSLEGEDYEQYF. CDR3 DNA sequence: TGCGCCAGCAGCTTGGAGGGGGAAGACTACGAGCAGTACTTC.

This clone was counted once. The rearrangement links TRBV7-3 to TRBJ2-3; 7 bases are a match to TRBD2. V lost 1 base to trimming and J lost 2 bases; unmatched junction nucleotides: 3. CDR3 length equals 15 residues. Per the germline V gene, CDR1 is SGHTA and CDR2 is FQGTGA. CDR3 DNA: TGTGCCAGCAGCTTAAGCGGGAGAGACACAGATACGCAGTATTTT. It is translated as CASSLSGRDTDTQYF. The full variable domain, its missing parts supplied by reference TRBV7-3 and TRBJ2-3, is GAGVSQTPSNKVTEKGKYVELRCDPISGHTALYWYRQSLGQGPEFLIYFQGTGAADDSGLPNDRFFAVRPEGSVSTLKIQRTERGDSAVYLCASSLSGRDTDTQYFGPGTRLTVL.

The rearrangement links TRBV7-2 to TRBJ2-7, with D unresolved. The length of the CDR3 is 13 residues. Per the germline V gene, CDR1 is SGHTA and CDR2 is FQGNSA. V was cut by 1 base and J by 3 bases, with 7 bases left in between. The CDR3 bases are TGTGCCAGCAGCTTAGAGCGCCACTACGAGCAGTACTTC. It yields the protein CASSLERHYEQYF.

The genes are TRBV5-8 and TRBJ2-1; 11 nucleotides match TRBD2. The V and J ends lost 0 bases and 9 bases, in that order; junction bases with no gene match: 5. CDR1 is SGHTS, CDR2 YDEGEE, per germline. This CDR3 has 15 residues. The CDR3 nucleotides are TGTGCCAGCAGCTTGGGGGCTAGCGGGAGGAGTGAGCAGTTCTTC. This codes for CASSLGASGRSEQFF. Filled out from reference TRBV5-8 and TRBJ2-1, the complete variable domain reads EAGVTQSPTHLIKTRGQQATLRCSPISGHTSVYWYQQALGLGLQFLLWYDEGEERNRGNFPPRFSGRQFPNYSSELNVNALELEDSALYLCASSLGASGRSEQFFGPGTRLTVL.

The chain employs TRBV6-5 and TRBJ2-5, with TRBD1 matching over 8 bases. V was pared by 4 bases and J by 5 bases, with 12 bases of the junction left unmatched. CDR3 length: 16 residues. Germline lookup yields CDR1 MNHEY and CDR2 SVGAGI. In DNA form, the CDR3 reads TGTGCCAGCAGTTCCACAATCATGACAGGGGAGGAGACCCAGTACTTC. Translating it yields CASSSTIMTGEETQYF.

The chain links TRBV2 to TRBJ2-1, with 13 positions matching TRBD2. Trimming cost V 2 bases and J 4 bases; bases outside gene matches: 2. Germline CDR1 SNHLY, CDR2 FYNNEI. CDR3 length equals 16 residues. The CDR3: CASSERGLAGYNEQFF. DNA for the CDR3: TGTGCCAGCAGTGAAAGGGGACTAGCGGGGTACAATGAGCAGTTCTTC.